Following are 21 T cell receptor beta chains from one sample sequenced in a study of glioma-infiltrating T cells after dendritic cell vaccination. Time point reported: after dendritic cell vaccination, including at tumor progression/relapse. Assay used: immunoSEQ multiplex PCR; TCRdb lists only in-frame clones, some missing. The repertoire holds some 90,000 clones, with 70% to 90% as singletons. The material sequenced was blood, taken after dendritic cell vaccination. These TCRs come from a human donor with glioblastoma.

This chain links TRBV5-1 with TRBJ2-3, with 14 nucleotides matching TRBD2. The CDR3 is made up of 17 amino acids. Germline trimming cut 0 bases from V and 6 bases from J; bases unmatched to any gene: 6. Germline CDR1 is SGHRS and CDR2 is YFSETQ. CDR3 protein: CASSLGTSGRRWDTQYF. In DNA, the CDR3 is TGCGCCAGCAGCTTGGGGACTAGCGGGAGGAGATGGGATACGCAGTATTTT.

This clone was seen at least ten times. The CDR3 region is CASSSSVYEQYV. The CDR3 DNA reads as TGTGCCAGCAGCTCAAGCGTCTACGAGCAGTACGTC. V is TRBV7-9 and J is TRBJ2-7; D gene uncertain. This CDR3 region has 12 residues. The germline V gene encodes CDR1 SEHNR and CDR2 FQNEAQ (reference sequence). The V gene lost 4 bases and the J gene lost 3 bases, with 7 bases spanning the gap.

The chain has TRBV2 and TRBJ2-2; D is unresolved. Per the germline V gene, CDR1 is SNHLY and CDR2 is FYNNEI. The V end was cut by 7 bases, the J end by 2 bases, with 8 bases between. This CDR3 contains 13 residues. The CDR3 DNA reads as TGTGCCAGCACAGGCGAAAACACCGGGGAGCTGTTTTTT. This codes for CASTGENTGELFF.

The count of this clone is one. The chain employs TRBV5-1 and TRBJ1-2, with 8 bases that match TRBD1. V shed 3 bases and J 4 bases; nucleotides not matched to a gene: 8. CDR3 size: 15 residues. In germline, CDR1 is SGHRS, CDR2 YFSETQ. The CDR3 nucleotides read TGCGCCAGCAGCTCAACAAACACAGGGGGCTATGGCTACACCTTC. It codes for CASSSTNTGGYGYTF.

The sample holds one count of this clone. The rearrangement joins TRBV5-1 to TRBJ2-1; 9 positions match TRBD2. The CDR3 length is 16 residues. Trimming at V came to 1 base and at J to 4 bases, leaving 6 bases not matched to a gene. Germline V gene data show CDR1 as SGHRS and CDR2 as YFSETQ. The CDR3 coding sequence is TGCGCCAGCAGCTTGAAGGTTAGCGGGAGTTACAATGAGCAGTTCTTC. This codes for CASSLKVSGSYNEQFF.

The chain links TRBV27 to TRBJ1-4; unclear D gene. The germline gives CDR1 MNHEY, CDR2 SMNVEV (reference sequence). V was cut by 4 bases and J by 8 bases, with 17 bases left in between. CDR3 size: 15 residues. The CDR3 coding sequence is TGTGCCAGCAGTTCCGGGAGGGCAGAGAGGGAAAAACTGTTTTTT. It yields the protein CASSSGRAEREKLFF.

This clone was counted once. For the CDR3, the DNA is TGTGCCACCAGCAAAAAGGGGCAGGTGAACAATCAGCCCCAGCATTTT. The encoded protein is CATSKKGQVNNQPQHF. This chain joins TRBV15 and TRBJ1-5; a weak D match, TRBD1 (5 bases). The V end lost 4 bases, the J end lost 3 bases, and 16 bases lay between the germline ends. The V gene's germline CDR1 is LNHNV and CDR2 YYDKDF (reference sequence). The CDR3 length is 16 residues. Based on the CDR3 plus reference TRBV15 and TRBJ1-5, the full variable domain is DAMVIQNPRYQVTQFGKPVTLSCSQTLNHNVMYWYQQKSSQAPKLLFHYYDKDFNNEADTPDNFQSRRPNTSFCFLDIRSPGLGDTAMYLCATSKKGQVNNQPQHFGDGTRLSIL.

The CDR3 region has the DNA TGTGCCAGCAGCTTGATTAGCGGGAGTGCAGATACGCAGTATTTT. Translation gives CASSLISGSADTQYF. The rearrangement joins TRBV5-6 to TRBJ2-3; 9 nucleotides align to TRBD2. The CDR3 totals 15 residues. Germline V CDR1 and CDR2: SGHDT, YYEEEE. Trimming removed 1 base from V and 4 bases from J; junction bases left unmatched: 4. The full variable domain, rest sourced from reference TRBV5-6 and TRBJ2-3, is DAGVTQSPTHLIKTRGQQVTLRCSPKSGHDTVSWYQQALGQGPQFIFQYYEEEERQRGNFPDRFSGHQFPNYSSELNVNALLLGDSALYLCASSLISGSADTQYFGPGTRLTVL.

The rearrangement links TRBV18 to TRBJ2-7; D is perhaps TRBD1 (6 bases). The V gene's germline CDR1 is KGHSH and CDR2 LQKENI. V was shortened by 0 bases and J by 5 bases, with 8 bases between the two germline ends. This CDR3 comprises 13 residues. The CDR3 region is CASSPPGADEQYV. CDR3 DNA: TGTGCCAGCTCACCACCGGGGGCCGACGAGCAGTACGTC.

The rearrangement uses TRBV9 and TRBJ2-5; TRBD2 aligns across 9 bases. Germline CDR1 is SGDLS and CDR2 is YYNGEE. With V trimmed by 0 bases and J by 5 bases, 11 bases remained unmatched. The CDR3 loop spans 17 amino acids. CDR3 residues: CASSVENSGSIRETQYF. For the CDR3, the DNA is TGTGCCAGCAGCGTAGAGAATAGCGGGAGTATTCGGGAGACCCAGTACTTC.

The CDR3 DNA follows: TGTGCCTGGAGTCGAACAGGGGCTGGGGCCAACGTCCTGACTTTC. Protein sequence: CAWSRTGAGANVLTF. V is TRBV30 and J is TRBJ2-6; 7 bases align to TRBD1. The junction had 3 bases not matched to a gene; V was cut back by 2 bases and J by 2 bases. The CDR3 runs 15 residues. Germline CDR1 is GTSNPN and CDR2 is SVGIG (reference sequence).

The chain recombines TRBV30 with TRBJ2-4; TRBD2 matches at 9 bases. Germline CDR1 and CDR2: GTSNPN and SVGIG (reference sequence). The CDR3 totals 12 residues. The trim removed 2 bases at V and 8 bases at J, leaving 1 base unmatched. The DNA for the CDR3 is TGTGCCTGGAGTATAGCGGGGGACATTCAGTACTTC. Amino acid sequence: CAWSIAGDIQYF.

The chain carries TRBV19 and TRBJ2-6, with a weak D call TRBD1 (5 bases). Germline loops: CDR1 LNHDA, CDR2 SQIVND (reference sequence). The germline V and J ends were trimmed by 0 bases and 5 bases, with 26 bases remaining between them. The CDR3 has 21 residues. CDR3 sequence reads: CASSIDQLAQGQLRRANVLTF. DNA for the CDR3: TGTGCCAGTAGTATAGATCAGTTGGCGCAGGGTCAACTTCGTCGGGCCAACGTCCTGACTTTC.

In this sample, this clone turned up once. The J gene is TRBJ1-2, the V gene TRBV19, with D possibly matching TRBD1 (5 bases). CDR1 and CDR2 from the germline V gene are LNHDA and SQIVND (reference sequence). V was clipped by 7 bases and J by 3 bases, with 24 bases between them. The CDR3 runs 17 residues. The CDR3, as DNA: TGTGCCAGTAAATTTGGCTCGTTGTCGGGGGTTGACTATGGCTACACCTTC. Residues: CASKFGSLSGVDYGYTF.

The chain links TRBV5-1 to TRBJ2-2; no clear D. Trimming took 1 base from V and 4 from J, leaving 14 bases between them. The CDR3 is made up of 16 amino acids. Germline assignment: CDR1 SGHRS and CDR2 YFSETQ. The CDR3: CASSLSTSTGTGELFF. CDR3 DNA: TGCGCCAGCAGCTTGTCCACATCTACGGGCACCGGGGAGCTGTTTTTT.

Written as DNA, the CDR3 is TGTGCTAGTGGTTTGTCGGGGACCCAGTACTTC. The encoded protein is CASGLSGTQYF. The gene calls are TRBV12-5 and TRBJ2-5, with D unresolved. CDR1 is LGHNT, CDR2 FRNRAP, per germline. The V gene lost 2 bases and the J gene lost 7 bases, with 5 bases spanning the gap. This CDR3 is 11 amino acids long.

The chain employs TRBV5-6 and TRBJ2-1; perhaps TRBD1 as D (6 bases). V lost 4 bases, J lost 7 bases, and 24 bases lay in between. Germline CDR1 is SGHDT and CDR2 is YYEEEE. The CDR3 has 17 residues. In nucleotides, the CDR3 is TGTGCCAGCAGCCTCCCGACTACAGGGATAAGTGGGAATGAGCAGTTCTTC. Amino acids: CASSLPTTGISGNEQFF.

V is TRBV7-9 and J is TRBJ1-1; no clear D. The CDR3 covers 14 residues. CDR1 is SEHNR and CDR2 is FQNEAQ in the germline V gene (reference sequence). V was pared by 1 base and J by 0 bases, with 6 bases between. The CDR3: CASSLGSMNTEAFF. CDR3 sequence (DNA): TGTGCCAGCAGCTTAGGTTCCATGAACACTGAAGCTTTCTTT.

The V call is TRBV6-1, the J call TRBJ2-7; the match to TRBD1 covers 12 bases. This CDR3 contains 13 residues. Per germline, CDR1 MNHNS and CDR2 SASEGT. V was pared by 8 bases and J by 6 bases, with 5 bases of the junction left unmatched. For the CDR3, the DNA is TGTGCCAGCGCGGGACAGGGGGCTTCCGAGCAGTACGTC. Residues: CASAGQGASEQYV.

The genes are TRBV2 and TRBJ1-6; maybe TRBD1 (5 bases). Germline CDR1 SNHLY, CDR2 FYNNEI. The V and J ends lost 7 bases and 6 bases respectively, with 16 bases between them. The CDR3 has 15 residues. CDR3 sequence: CASTYTGVGNSPLHF. CDR3 DNA: TGTGCCAGCACCTACACGGGGGTGGGTAATTCACCCCTCCACTTT. The full variable domain, rest sourced from reference TRBV2 and TRBJ1-6, is EPEVTQTPSHQVTQMGQEVILRCVPISNHLYFYWYRQILGQKVEFLVSFYNNEISEKSEIFDDQFSVERPDGSNFTLKIRSTKLEDSAMYFCASTYTGVGNSPLHFGNGTRLTVT.

The CDR3 nucleotides read TGTGCCAGCAGTTCCCGGACAGGGGTTGAAAAACTGTTTTTT. This translates into CASSSRTGVEKLFF. The rearrangement joins TRBV6-5 to TRBJ1-4; TRBD1 aligns across 9 bases. The CDR3 is made up of 14 amino acids. V shed 4 bases, J shed 7 bases, and the junction held 4 bases outside the gene matches. Germline CDR1 and CDR2: MNHEY and SVGAGI.